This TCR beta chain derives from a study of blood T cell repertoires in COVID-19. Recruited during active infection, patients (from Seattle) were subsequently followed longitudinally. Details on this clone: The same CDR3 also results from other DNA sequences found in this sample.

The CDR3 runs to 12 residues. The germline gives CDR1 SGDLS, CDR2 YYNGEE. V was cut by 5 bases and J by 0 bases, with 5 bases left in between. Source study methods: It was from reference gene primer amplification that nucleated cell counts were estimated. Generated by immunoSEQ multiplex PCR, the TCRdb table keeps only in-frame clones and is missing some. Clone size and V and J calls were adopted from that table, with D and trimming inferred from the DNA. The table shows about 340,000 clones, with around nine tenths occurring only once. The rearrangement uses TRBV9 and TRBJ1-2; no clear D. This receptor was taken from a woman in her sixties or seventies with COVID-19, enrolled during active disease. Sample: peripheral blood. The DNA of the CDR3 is TGTGCCAGCAGTCCATCTAACTATGGCTACACCTTC. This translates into CASSPSNYGYTF.